The sequence of this T cell receptor (beta chain) was determined in a study of shared clonotypes between healthy human individuals. With regard to this clone: Its antigen remains unidentified.

General study points: Since donors were few, the genetic and exposure-history diversity represented was limited. It was observed that approximately 5% of naive CD4 clonotypes were shared across several donors.

Sequencing was performed with immunoSEQ multiplex PCR; in TCRdb, only in-frame clones are kept and a portion is missing. The top ten hold roughly 1.2% of the sample, which has some 1,400,000 clones, approximately 97% seen once. This TCR derives from a man aged 25 to 45 in good health. Sequencing was carried out using naive CD4+ T cells sorted from blood. Subset denoted: CD45RA+ positively selected.

CDR3 DNA sequence: TGCGCCAGCAGCCCCACCACCACAGATACGCAGTATTTT. This translates into CASSPTTTDTQYF. The chain employs TRBV5-1 and TRBJ2-3; D uncertain. Trimming took 4 bases from V and 2 from J, leaving 8 bases between them. Germline loops: CDR1 SGHRS, CDR2 YFSETQ. The length of the CDR3 is 13 residues.